The 13 T cell receptor beta chains presented below share a single source sample, sequenced in a study of T cells after somatic rescue of genetic block. Assay: immunoSEQ multiplex PCR; the TCRdb copy retains only in-frame clones and omits some. The top ten clones hold roughly 25% of a sample with around 8,100 clones, around 81% of them seen once. Sequenced input: peripheral blood mononuclear cells (PBMCs). The receptors were gathered from a boy aged 5-17 years.

The chain recombines TRBV5-6 with TRBJ1-6; D remains unclear. Trimming took off 4 bases at V and 6 bases at J, with 8 bases between the two ends. This CDR3 spans 13 amino acids. Germline V gene lookup returns CDR1 SGHDT and CDR2 YYEEEE. In DNA form, the CDR3 reads TGTGCCAGCAGCCCAAACCTTAATTCACCCCTCCACTTT. It specifies CASSPNLNSPLHF. The full variable domain, completed using reference TRBV5-6 and TRBJ1-6, is DAGVTQSPTHLIKTRGQQVTLRCSPKSGHDTVSWYQQALGQGPQFIFQYYEEEERQRGNFPDRFSGHQFPNYSSELNVNALLLGDSALYLCASSPNLNSPLHFGNGTRLTVT.

The gene calls are TRBV13 and TRBJ2-3, with D perhaps matching TRBD1 (6 bases). The CDR3 length is 14 residues. Germline lookup yields CDR1 PRHDT and CDR2 FYEKMQ (reference sequence). Trimming removed 2 bases from V and 5 bases from J, with 11 bases in between. The CDR3 region is CASSLNRDEDTQYF. CDR3 nucleotide sequence: TGTGCCAGCAGCTTAAACAGGGACGAAGATACGCAGTATTTT.

This chain links TRBV19 with TRBJ2-3; no reliable D call. Germline CDR1 and CDR2: LNHDA and SQIVND (reference sequence). Trimming left V 2 bases short and J 3 bases short, with 9 bases between. This CDR3 is built from 14 residues. CDR3 residues: CASSIIGVTDTQYF. CDR3 coding DNA: TGTGCCAGTAGTATAATAGGTGTTACAGATACGCAGTATTTT.

This clone is medium-sized. The chain carries TRBV20-1 and TRBJ1-1, with D hard to call. The V end was cut by 5 bases, the J end by 3 bases, with 7 bases between. The CDR3 is 11 amino acids. Per the germline V gene, CDR1 is DFQATT and CDR2 is SNEGSKA (reference sequence). CDR3 region: CSARRHTEAFF. DNA of the CDR3: TGCAGTGCTCGGAGGCACACTGAAGCTTTCTTT.

This clone is a singleton in its sample. The V call is TRBV28, the J call TRBJ2-7, with 11 bases that match TRBD2. V was clipped by 8 bases and J by 2 bases; unmatched bases: 11. Germline CDR1 and CDR2: MDHEN and SYDVKM. The CDR3 extends over 16 amino acids. As DNA, the CDR3 is TGTGCCAGCCCACCAACCCTAGCGGGAGGTCCCTACGAGCAGTACTTC. Encoded protein: CASPPTLAGGPYEQYF.

CDR3 DNA sequence: TGCGCCAGCAGCCCGGGGTGGGAGGTCGCATGGCAGTACTTC. It is translated as CASSPGWEVAWQYF. The V call is TRBV4-3, the J call TRBJ2-7, with a possible D match to TRBD2 (6 bases). V lost 4 bases to trimming and J lost 9 bases, with 19 bases between them. There are 14 residues in the CDR3. Germline-derived CDR1 and CDR2 are LGHNA and YSLEER.

The rearrangement joins TRBV6-1 to TRBJ2-7; 8 bases are shared with TRBD2. The CDR3 consists of 15 residues. J was trimmed by 3 bases and V by 5 bases; bases with no gene match: 9. CDR1 MNHNS and CDR2 SASEGT come from the germline V gene. The CDR3 protein is CASSPGGASDYEQYF. DNA of the CDR3: TGTGCCAGCAGTCCCGGGGGGGCTTCGGACTACGAGCAGTACTTC.

The chain couples TRBV7-6 to TRBJ2-5, with D tentatively TRBD2 (6 bases). The CDR3 contains 14 residues. V was clipped by 4 bases and J by 1 base, with 10 bases between them. The germline V gene has CDR1 SGHVS and CDR2 FNYEAQ. The CDR3 DNA follows: TGTGCCAGCAGCTGGATGGGGGGCCAAGAGACCCAGTACTTC. Translation gives CASSWMGGQETQYF.

This chain's CDR3 is CASGWDRGYEQYF. In DNA form, the CDR3 reads TGTGCTAGTGGCTGGGACAGGGGCTACGAGCAGTACTTC. The chain joins TRBV12-5 to TRBJ2-7, with 10 bases identical to TRBD1. The V and J ends lost 6 bases and 3 bases, in that order; junction bases with no gene match: 2. Germline-derived CDR1 and CDR2 are LGHNT and FRNRAP. CDR3 length equals 13 residues.

The CDR3 nucleotides read TGTGCCAGCAGTTTCCCCTCGCGTCGGCTTAGCAATCAGCCCCAGCATTTT. This encodes CASSFPSRRLSNQPQHF. This rearrangement joins TRBV28 to TRBJ1-5; no firm D call. The length of the CDR3 is 17 residues. Trimming took off 3 bases at V and 0 bases at J, with 15 bases between the two ends. Germline-derived CDR1 and CDR2 are MDHEN and SYDVKM.

V is TRBV7-2 and J is TRBJ2-5; possible D gene TRBD2, 5 bases. Germline V CDR1 and CDR2: SGHTA, FQGNSA. The CDR3 loop spans 14 amino acids. Trimming cost V 6 bases and J 7 bases, with 18 bases left between them. In DNA form, the CDR3 reads TGTGCCAGCAGTCCGGGAACAACGCCTCGGACCCAGTACTTC. Protein sequence: CASSPGTTPRTQYF.

The rearrangement joins TRBV6-1 to TRBJ1-5; no clear D gene. The CDR3 contains 17 residues. Germline lookup yields CDR1 MNHNS and CDR2 SASEGT. The V and J ends lost 3 bases and 6 bases respectively, with 21 bases between them. The CDR3 region is CASSDEVRRSIAQPQHF. For the CDR3, the DNA is TGTGCCAGCAGTGATGAGGTCCGCCGGTCGATTGCTCAGCCCCAGCATTTT.

The chain joins TRBV4-1 to TRBJ2-4; D may be TRBD2 (5 bases). Looked up from germline, CDR1 is MGHRA and CDR2 is YSYEKL. The germline V and J ends were trimmed by 0 bases and 8 bases, with 14 bases remaining between them. The CDR3 extends over 15 amino acids. CDR3 bases: TGCGCCAGCAGCCAAGATCTATCAGCGGTTGACATTCAGTACTTC. Residues: CASSQDLSAVDIQYF.